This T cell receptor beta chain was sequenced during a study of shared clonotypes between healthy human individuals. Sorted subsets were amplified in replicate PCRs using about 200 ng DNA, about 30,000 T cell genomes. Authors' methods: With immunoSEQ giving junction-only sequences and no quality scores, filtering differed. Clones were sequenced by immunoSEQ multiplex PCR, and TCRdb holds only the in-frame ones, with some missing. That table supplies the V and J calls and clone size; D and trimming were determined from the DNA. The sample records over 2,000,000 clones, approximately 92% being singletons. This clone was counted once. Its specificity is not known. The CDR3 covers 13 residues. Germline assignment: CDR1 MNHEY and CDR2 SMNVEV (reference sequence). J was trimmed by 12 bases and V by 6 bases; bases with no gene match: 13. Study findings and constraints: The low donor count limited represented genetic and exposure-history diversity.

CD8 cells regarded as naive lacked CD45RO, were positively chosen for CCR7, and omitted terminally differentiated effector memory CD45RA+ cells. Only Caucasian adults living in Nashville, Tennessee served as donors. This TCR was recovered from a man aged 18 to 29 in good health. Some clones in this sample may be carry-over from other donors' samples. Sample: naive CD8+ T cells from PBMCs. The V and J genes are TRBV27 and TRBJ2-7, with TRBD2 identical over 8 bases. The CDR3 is CASSQLNPGGMYF. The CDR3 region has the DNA TGTGCCAGCAGCCAACTGAACCCGGGAGGGATGTACTTC.